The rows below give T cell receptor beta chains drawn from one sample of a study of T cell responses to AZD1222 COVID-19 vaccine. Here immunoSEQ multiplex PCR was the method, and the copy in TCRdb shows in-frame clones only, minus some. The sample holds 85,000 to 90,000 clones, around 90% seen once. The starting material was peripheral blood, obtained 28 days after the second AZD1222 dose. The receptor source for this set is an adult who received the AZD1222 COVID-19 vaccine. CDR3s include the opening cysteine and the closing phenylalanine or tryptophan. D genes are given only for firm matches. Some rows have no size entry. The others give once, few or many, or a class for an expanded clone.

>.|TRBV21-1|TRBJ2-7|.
CASSKQLTIEQYF
TGTGCCAGCAGCAAGCAGCTTACAATCGAGCAGTACTTC
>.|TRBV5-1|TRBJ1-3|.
CASRPAGTPSGNTIYF
TGCGCCAGCAGACCCGCGGGGACACCTTCTGGAAACACCATATATTTT
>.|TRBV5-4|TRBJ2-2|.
CASSPQGGSTGELFF
TGTGCCAGCAGCCCTCAGGGTGGTAGCACCGGGGAGCTGTTTTTT
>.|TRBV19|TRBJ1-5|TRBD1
CASNDRAISNNQPQHF
TGTGCCAGTAATGACAGGGCCATCTCTAACAATCAGCCCCAGCATTTT
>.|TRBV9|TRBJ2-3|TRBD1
CASEGRVTGDTQYF
TGTGCCAGCGAGGGTCGTGTGACAGGGGATACGCAGTATTTT
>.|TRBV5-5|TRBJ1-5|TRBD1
CASSFTTGGRNQPQHF
TGTGCCAGCAGCTTTACGACAGGGGGCCGCAATCAGCCCCAGCATTTT
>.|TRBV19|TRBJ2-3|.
CASRQSTDTQYF
TGTGCCAGTAGGCAAAGCACAGATACGCAGTATTTT
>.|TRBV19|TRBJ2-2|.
CASSIAGDTGELFF
TGTGCCAGTAGTATAGCGGGGGACACCGGGGAGCTGTTTTTT
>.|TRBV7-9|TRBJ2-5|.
CASSPRGFQTQYF
TGTGCCAGCAGCCCCCGGGGGTTCCAGACCCAGTACTTC
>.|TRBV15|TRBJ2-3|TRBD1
CATKQGAEYTQYF
TGTGCCACCAAACAGGGGGCGGAATATACGCAGTATTTT
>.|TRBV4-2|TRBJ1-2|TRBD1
CASSQVWGPTGDEGYGYTF
TGTGCCAGCAGCCAAGTTTGGGGGCCGACAGGGGATGAGGGCTATGGCTACACCTTC
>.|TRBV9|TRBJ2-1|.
CASSVGGWEQFF
TGTGCCAGCAGCGTAGGCGGTTGGGAGCAGTTCTTC
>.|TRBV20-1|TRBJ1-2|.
CSASDYGYTF
TGCAGTGCTAGCGATTATGGCTACACCTTC
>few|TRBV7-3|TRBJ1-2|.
CASSFDRNYGYTF
TGTGCCAGCAGCTTCGACAGAAACTATGGCTACACCTTC
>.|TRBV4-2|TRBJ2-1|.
CASSQNLDSPSSYNEQFF
TGTGCCAGCAGCCAGAATTTGGACAGCCCGAGCTCCTACAATGAGCAGTTCTTC
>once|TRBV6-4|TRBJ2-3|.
CASSDRGGGSTDTQYF
TGTGCCAGCAGTGATCGGGGAGGAGGTAGCACAGATACGCAGTATTTT
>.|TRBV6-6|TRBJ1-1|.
CASSYEVGAGTEAFF
TGTGCCAGCAGTTACGAGGTGGGCGCGGGCACTGAAGCTTTCTTT
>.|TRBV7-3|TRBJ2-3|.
CASSPLGVGTDTQYF
TGTGCCAGCAGCCCACTAGGGGTCGGCACAGATACGCAGTATTTT
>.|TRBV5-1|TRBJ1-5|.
CASSQTQGSEPQHF
TGCGCCAGCAGCCAAACACAGGGTTCGGAGCCCCAGCATTTT
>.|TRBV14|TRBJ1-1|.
CASSQDRLVVNTEAFF
TGTGCCAGCAGCCAAGATCGTCTTGTAGTTAACACTGAAGCTTTCTTT
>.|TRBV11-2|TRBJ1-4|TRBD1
CASSWTGQLSEKLFF
TGTGCCAGCAGCTGGACAGGGCAATTGAGCGAAAAACTGTTTTTT
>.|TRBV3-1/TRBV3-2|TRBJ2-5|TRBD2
CASSTWGGGIQETQYF
TGTGCCAGTAGCACGTGGGGCGGGGGGATCCAAGAGACCCAGTACTTC
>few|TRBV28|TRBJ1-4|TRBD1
CASSLQGQGGEKLFF
TGTGCCAGCAGTTTGCAAGGACAGGGCGGTGAAAAACTGTTTTTT
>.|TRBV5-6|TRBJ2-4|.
CASSSTGTKNIQYF
TGTGCCAGCAGCTCTACAGGGACCAAAAACATTCAGTACTTC
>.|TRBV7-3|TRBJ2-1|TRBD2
CASRETSGGSYNEQFF
TGTGCCAGCAGAGAGACTAGCGGGGGTTCCTACAATGAGCAGTTCTTC
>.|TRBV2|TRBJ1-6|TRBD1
CASSVQGDNSPLHF
TGTGCCAGCAGTGTACAGGGGGATAATTCACCCCTCCACTTT
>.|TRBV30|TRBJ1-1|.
CAWSVNGNTEAFF
TGTGCCTGGAGTGTGAACGGAAACACTGAAGCTTTCTTT
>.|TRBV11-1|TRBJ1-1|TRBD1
CASSLARTGARVAFF
TGTGCCAGCAGCTTAGCCAGAACAGGGGCCCGGGTTGCTTTCTTT
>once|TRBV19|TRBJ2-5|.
CASRARDFKETQYF
TGTGCCAGTAGGGCCCGGGACTTCAAAGAGACCCAGTACTTC
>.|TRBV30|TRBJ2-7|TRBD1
CAWNLGQGAYEQYF
TGTGCCTGGAATCTAGGGCAGGGGGCCTACGAGCAGTACTTC
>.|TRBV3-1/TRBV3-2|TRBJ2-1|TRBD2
CASSGGNLAGAGDEQFF
TGTGCCAGCAGTGGAGGGAATTTAGCGGGGGCTGGCGATGAGCAGTTCTTC
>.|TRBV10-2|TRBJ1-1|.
CASGAENSEAFF
TGCGCCAGCGGGGCTGAGAACAGTGAAGCTTTCTTT
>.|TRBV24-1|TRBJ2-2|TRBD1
CATSDPTGPNTGELFF
TGTGCCACCAGTGACCCGACAGGGCCGAACACCGGGGAGCTGTTTTTT
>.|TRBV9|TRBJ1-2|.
CASSVEDGQHYGYTF
TGTGCCAGCAGCGTCGAGGATGGACAGCACTATGGCTACACCTTC
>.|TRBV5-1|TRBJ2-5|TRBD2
CASSLETSGQETQYF
TGCGCCAGCAGCTTGGAGACTAGCGGACAAGAGACCCAGTACTTC
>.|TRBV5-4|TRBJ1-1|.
CATKGQASEAFF
TGTGCCACTAAGGGCCAAGCGTCTGAAGCTTTCTTT
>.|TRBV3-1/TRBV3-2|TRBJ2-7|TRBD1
CASSQRTGGAPDEQYF
TGTGCCAGCAGCCAACGGACAGGGGGCGCGCCTGACGAGCAGTACTTC
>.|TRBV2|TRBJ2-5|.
CASSERIGLPKETQYF
TGTGCCAGCAGTGAAAGGATTGGACTACCCAAAGAGACCCAGTACTTC
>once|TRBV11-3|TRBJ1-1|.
CASSLGTNTEAFF
TGTGCCAGCAGCTTAGGGACGAACACTGAAGCTTTCTTT
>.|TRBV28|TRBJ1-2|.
CASSFGQGYGYTF
TGTGCCAGCAGTTTTGGGCAGGGTTATGGCTACACCTTC
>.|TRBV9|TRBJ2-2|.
CASSGDPRGELFF
TGTGCCAGCAGCGGGGACCCTAGGGGGGAGCTGTTTTTT
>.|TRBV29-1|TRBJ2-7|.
CSVEGVPGHAYEQYF
TGCAGCGTTGAAGGGGTACCGGGACACGCCTACGAGCAGTACTTC
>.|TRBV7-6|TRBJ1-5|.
CASSLWFCRNQPQHF
TGTGCCAGCAGCTTATGGTTTTGTCGGAATCAGCCCCAGCATTTT
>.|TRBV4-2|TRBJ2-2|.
CASSQEWSDTGELFF
TGTGCCAGCAGCCAAGAGTGGTCGGACACCGGGGAGCTGTTTTTT
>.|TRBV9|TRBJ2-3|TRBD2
CASSTSGGVGGTDTQYF
TGTGCCAGCAGCACTAGCGGGGGGGTTGGTGGCACAGATACGCAGTATTTT
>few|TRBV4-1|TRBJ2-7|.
CASSQGNSYEQYF
TGCGCCAGCAGCCAAGGCAACTCCTACGAGCAGTACTTC
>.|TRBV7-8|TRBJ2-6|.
CASSRTPGPNSGANVLTF
TGTGCCAGCAGCCGCACGCCGGGACCTAACTCTGGGGCCAACGTCCTGACTTTC
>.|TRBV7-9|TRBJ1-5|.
CASSLAEQPQHF
TGTGCCAGCAGCTTAGCTGAGCAGCCCCAGCATTTT
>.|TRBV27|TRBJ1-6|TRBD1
CASSFAEQGPSSSYNSPLHF
TGTGCCAGCAGTTTCGCAGAACAGGGGCCATCGAGCTCCTATAATTCACCCCTCCACTTT
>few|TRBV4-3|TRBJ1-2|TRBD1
CASSQEGGLQGASGYGYTF
TGCGCCAGCAGCCAAGAAGGGGGCTTACAGGGGGCGTCTGGCTATGGCTACACCTTC
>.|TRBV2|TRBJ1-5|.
CASSNRAAQPQHF
TGTGCCAGCAGTAACAGGGCTGCTCAGCCCCAGCATTTT
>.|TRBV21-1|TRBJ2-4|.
CASSKTAVRRGGNIQYF
TGTGCCAGCAGCAAGACTGCGGTTCGGCGGGGGGGAAACATTCAGTACTTC
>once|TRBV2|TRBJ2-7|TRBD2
CASSYSGASSYEQYF
TGTGCCAGCAGTTATAGCGGGGCTAGCTCCTACGAGCAGTACTTC
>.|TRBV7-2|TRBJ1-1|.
CASSLVPGLNTEAFF
TGTGCCAGCAGCTTAGTACCGGGTTTGAACACTGAAGCTTTCTTT
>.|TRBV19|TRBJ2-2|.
CASSIGGGLAGELFF
TGTGCCAGTAGTATAGGTGGGGGGCTGGCCGGGGAGCTGTTTTTT
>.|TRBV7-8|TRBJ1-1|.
CASSSRGRGSNTEAFF
TGTGCCAGCAGCTCCCGGGGGCGGGGCTCGAACACTGAAGCTTTCTTT
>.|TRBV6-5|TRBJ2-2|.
CASRQQGELFF
TGTGCCAGCAGACAACAGGGGGAGCTGTTTTTT
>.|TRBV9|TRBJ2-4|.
CASSVGAVLAAKNIQYF
TGTGCCAGCAGCGTAGGCGCAGTTCTAGCTGCCAAAAACATTCAGTACTTC
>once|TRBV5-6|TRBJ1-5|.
CASSPWSYSNQPQHF
TGTGCCAGCAGCCCCTGGTCCTATAGCAATCAGCCCCAGCATTTT
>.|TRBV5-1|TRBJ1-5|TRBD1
CASSWTGEKNQPQHF
TGCGCCAGCAGCTGGACAGGAGAAAAGAATCAGCCCCAGCATTTT